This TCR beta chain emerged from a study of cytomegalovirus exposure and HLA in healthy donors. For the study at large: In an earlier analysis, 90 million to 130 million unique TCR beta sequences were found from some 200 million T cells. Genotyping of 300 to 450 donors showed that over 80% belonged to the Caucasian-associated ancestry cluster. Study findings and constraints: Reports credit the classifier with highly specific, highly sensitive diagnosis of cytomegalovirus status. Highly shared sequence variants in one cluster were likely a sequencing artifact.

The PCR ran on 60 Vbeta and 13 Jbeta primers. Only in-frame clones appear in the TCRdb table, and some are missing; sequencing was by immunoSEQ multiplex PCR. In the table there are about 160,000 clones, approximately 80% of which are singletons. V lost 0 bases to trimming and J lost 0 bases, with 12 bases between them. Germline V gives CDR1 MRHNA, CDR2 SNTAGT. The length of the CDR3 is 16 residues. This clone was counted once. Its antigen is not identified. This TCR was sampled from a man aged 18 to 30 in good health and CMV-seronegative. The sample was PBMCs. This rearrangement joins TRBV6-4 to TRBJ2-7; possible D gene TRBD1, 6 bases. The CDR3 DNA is TGTGCCAGCAGTGACTCGATTCCAGGGGCCTCCTACGAGCAGTACTTC. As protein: CASSDSIPGASYEQYF.